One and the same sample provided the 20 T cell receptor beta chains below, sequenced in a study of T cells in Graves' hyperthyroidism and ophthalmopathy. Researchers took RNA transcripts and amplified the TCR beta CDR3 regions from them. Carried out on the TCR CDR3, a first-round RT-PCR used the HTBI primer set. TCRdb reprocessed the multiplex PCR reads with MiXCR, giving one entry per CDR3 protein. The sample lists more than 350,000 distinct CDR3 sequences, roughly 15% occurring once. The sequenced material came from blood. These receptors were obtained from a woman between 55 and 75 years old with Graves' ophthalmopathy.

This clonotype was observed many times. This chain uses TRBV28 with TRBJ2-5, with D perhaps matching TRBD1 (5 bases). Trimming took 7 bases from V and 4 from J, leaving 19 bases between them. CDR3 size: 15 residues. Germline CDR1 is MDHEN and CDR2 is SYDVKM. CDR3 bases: TGTGCCAGCATGCTCCAACAGGATTGGGGAGAGACCCAGTACTTC. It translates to CASMLQQDWGETQYF. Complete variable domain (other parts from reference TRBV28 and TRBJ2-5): DVKVTQSSRYLVKRTGEKVFLECVQDMDHENMFWYRQDPGLGLRLIYFSYDVKMKEKGDIPEGYSVSREKKERFSLILESASTNQTSMYLCASMLQQDWGETQYFGPGTRLLVL.

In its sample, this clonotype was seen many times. The CDR3 here is CASSTRTGPREQYF. The CDR3 bases are TGTGCCAGCAGCACCCGGACAGGGCCGAGGGAGCAGTACTTC. The chain recombines TRBV7-9 with TRBJ2-7; 8 bases are a match to TRBD1. Germline CDR1 is SEHNR and CDR2 is FQNEAQ (reference sequence). The V and J ends lost 5 bases and 7 bases, in that order; junction bases with no gene match: 10. There are 14 residues in the CDR3.

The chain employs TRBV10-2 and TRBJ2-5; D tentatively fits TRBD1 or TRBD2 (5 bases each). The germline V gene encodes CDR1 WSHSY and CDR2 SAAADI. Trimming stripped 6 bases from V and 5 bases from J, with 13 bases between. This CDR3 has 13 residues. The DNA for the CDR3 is TGCGCCAGCAGGCTCGGGGCCGGGGAGACCCAGTACTTC. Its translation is CASRLGAGETQYF.

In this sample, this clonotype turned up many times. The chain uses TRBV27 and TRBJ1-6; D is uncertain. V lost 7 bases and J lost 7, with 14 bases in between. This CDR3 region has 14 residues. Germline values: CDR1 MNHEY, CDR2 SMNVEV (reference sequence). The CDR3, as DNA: TGTGCCAGCAAGTCGCTTTCCGAAAATTCACCCCTCCACTTT. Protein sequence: CASKSLSENSPLHF.

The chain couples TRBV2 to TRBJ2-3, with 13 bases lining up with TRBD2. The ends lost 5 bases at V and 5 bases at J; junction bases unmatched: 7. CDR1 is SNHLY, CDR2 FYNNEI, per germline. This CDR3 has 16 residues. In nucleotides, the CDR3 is TGTGCCAGCAGTCCGACTAGCGGGAGGTTACAAGATACGCAGTATTTT. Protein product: CASSPTSGRLQDTQYF.

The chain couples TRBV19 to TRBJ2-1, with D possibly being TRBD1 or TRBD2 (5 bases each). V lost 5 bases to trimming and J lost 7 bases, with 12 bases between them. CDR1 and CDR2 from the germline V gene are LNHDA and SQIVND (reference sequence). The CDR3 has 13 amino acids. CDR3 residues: CASSWDQLNEQFF. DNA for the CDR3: TGTGCCAGTAGTTGGGACCAACTAAATGAGCAGTTCTTC. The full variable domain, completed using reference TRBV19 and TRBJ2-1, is DGGITQSPKYLFRKEGQNVTLSCEQNLNHDAMYWYRQDPGQGLRLIYYSQIVNDFQKGDIAEGYSVSREKKESFPLTVTSAQKNPTAFYLCASSWDQLNEQFFGPGTRLTVL.

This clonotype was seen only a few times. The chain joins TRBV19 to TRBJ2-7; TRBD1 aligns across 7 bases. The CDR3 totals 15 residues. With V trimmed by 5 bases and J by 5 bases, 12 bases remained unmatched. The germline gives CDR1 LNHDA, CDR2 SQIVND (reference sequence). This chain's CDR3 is CASSPRQGQRNEQYF. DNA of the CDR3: TGTGCCAGTAGTCCTCGACAGGGTCAAAGGAACGAGCAGTACTTC.

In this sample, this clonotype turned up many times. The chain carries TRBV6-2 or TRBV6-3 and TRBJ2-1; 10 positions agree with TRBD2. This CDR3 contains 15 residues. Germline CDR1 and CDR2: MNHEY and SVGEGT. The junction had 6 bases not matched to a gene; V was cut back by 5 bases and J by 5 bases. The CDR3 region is CASSQAGGLNNEQFF. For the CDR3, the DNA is TGTGCCAGCAGTCAAGCGGGAGGGCTTAACAATGAGCAGTTCTTC.

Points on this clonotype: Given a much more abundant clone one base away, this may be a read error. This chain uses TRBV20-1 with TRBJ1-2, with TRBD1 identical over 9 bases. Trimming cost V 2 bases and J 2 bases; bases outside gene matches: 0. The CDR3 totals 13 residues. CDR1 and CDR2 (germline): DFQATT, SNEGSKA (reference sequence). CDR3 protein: CSARTGGNYGYTF. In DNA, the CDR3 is TGCAGTGCTAGAACAGGGGGCAACTATGGCTACACCTTC.

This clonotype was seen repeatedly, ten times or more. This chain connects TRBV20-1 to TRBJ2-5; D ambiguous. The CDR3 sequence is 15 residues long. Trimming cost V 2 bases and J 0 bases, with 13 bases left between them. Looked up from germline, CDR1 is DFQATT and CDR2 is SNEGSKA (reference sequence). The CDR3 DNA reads TGCAGTGCTAGACCCTTTGGCAGCAACCAAGAGACCCAGTACTTC. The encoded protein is CSARPFGSNQETQYF.

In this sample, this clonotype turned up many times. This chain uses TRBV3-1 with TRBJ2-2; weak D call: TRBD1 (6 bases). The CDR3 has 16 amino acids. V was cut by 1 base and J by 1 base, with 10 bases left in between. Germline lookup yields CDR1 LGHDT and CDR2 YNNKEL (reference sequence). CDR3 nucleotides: TGTGCCAGCAGCCAAGTCAGGACAGTGAACACCGGGGAGCTGTTTTTT. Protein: CASSQVRTVNTGELFF.

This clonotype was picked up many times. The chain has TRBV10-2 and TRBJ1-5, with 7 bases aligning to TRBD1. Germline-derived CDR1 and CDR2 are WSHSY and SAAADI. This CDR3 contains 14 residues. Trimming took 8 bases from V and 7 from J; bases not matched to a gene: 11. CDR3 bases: TGCGCCAGCGCCGAAGGGACAGTAGGCCAGCCCCAGCATTTT. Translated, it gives CASAEGTVGQPQHF.

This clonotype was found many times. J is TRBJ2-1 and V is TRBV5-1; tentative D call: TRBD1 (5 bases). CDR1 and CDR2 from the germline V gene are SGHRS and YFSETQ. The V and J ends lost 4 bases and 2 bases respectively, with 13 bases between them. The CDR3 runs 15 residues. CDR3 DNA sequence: TGCGCCAGCAGCAGGGGATCTTCTACCTACAATGAGCAGTTCTTC. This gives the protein CASSRGSSTYNEQFF.

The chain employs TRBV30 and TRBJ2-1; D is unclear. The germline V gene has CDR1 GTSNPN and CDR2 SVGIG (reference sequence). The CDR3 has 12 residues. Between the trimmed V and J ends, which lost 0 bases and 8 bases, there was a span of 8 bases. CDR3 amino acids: CAWSVPGDEQFF. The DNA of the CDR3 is TGTGCCTGGAGTGTACCTGGGGATGAGCAGTTCTTC.

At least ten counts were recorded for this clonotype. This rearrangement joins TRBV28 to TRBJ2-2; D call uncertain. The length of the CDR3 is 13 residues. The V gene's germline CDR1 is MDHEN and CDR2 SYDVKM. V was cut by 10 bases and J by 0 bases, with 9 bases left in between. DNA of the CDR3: TGTGCCAACCTAGATGCGAACACCGGGGAGCTGTTTTTT. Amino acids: CANLDANTGELFF.

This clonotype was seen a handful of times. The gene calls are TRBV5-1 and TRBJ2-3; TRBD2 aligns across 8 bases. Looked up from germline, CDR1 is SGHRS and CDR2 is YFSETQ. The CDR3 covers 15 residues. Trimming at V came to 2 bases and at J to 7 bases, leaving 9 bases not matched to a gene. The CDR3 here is CASSFRTGGANTQYF. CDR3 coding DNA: TGCGCCAGCAGCTTCAGAACGGGAGGGGCCAATACGCAGTATTTT. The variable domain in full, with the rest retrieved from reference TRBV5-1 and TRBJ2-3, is KAGVTQTPRYLIKTRGQQVTLSCSPISGHRSVSWYQQTPGQGLQFLFEYFSETQRNKGNFPGRFSGRQFSNSRSEMNVSTLELGDSALYLCASSFRTGGANTQYFGPGTRLTVL.

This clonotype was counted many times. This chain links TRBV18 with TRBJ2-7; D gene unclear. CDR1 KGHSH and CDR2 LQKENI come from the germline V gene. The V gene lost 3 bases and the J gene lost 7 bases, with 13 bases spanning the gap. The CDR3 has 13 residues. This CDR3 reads CASSPLTGPEQYF. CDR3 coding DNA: TGTGCCAGCTCACCCCTAACTGGGCCGGAGCAGTACTTC.

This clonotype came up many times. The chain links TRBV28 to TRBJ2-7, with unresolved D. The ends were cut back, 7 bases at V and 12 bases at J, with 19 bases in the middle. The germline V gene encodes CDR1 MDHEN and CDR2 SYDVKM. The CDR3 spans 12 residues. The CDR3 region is CASNLNPSRWYF. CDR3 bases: TGTGCCAGCAACCTAAACCCGTCTAGATGGTACTTC.

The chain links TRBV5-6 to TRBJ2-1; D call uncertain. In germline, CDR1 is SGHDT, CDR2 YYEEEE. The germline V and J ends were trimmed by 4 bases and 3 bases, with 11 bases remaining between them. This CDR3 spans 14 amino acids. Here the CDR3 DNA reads TGTGCCAGCAGCCGGGTGGGCGTCTACAATGAGCAGTTCTTC. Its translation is CASSRVGVYNEQFF. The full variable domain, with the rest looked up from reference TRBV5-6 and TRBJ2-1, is DAGVTQSPTHLIKTRGQQVTLRCSPKSGHDTVSWYQQALGQGPQFIFQYYEEEERQRGNFPDRFSGHQFPNYSSELNVNALLLGDSALYLCASSRVGVYNEQFFGPGTRLTVL.

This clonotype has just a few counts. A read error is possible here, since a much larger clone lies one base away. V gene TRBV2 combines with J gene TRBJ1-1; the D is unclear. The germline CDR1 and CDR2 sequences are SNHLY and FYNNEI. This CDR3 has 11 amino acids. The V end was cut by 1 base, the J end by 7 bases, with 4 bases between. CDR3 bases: TGTGCCAGCAGTGAAGGGGTTGAAGCTTTCTTT. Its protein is CASSEGVEAFF. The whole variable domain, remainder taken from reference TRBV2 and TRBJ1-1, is EPEVTQTPSHQVTQMGQEVILRCVPISNHLYFYWYRQILGQKVEFLVSFYNNEISEKSEIFDDQFSVERPDGSNFTLKIRSTKLEDSAMYFCASSEGVEAFFGQGTRLTVV.